The sequence of this TCR beta chain was determined in a study of T cells after posttransplantation cyclophosphamide. Note on this clone: Its antigen is currently unknown.

Study results and limitations: Blood and skin or GI T cell repertoires showed limited TRB overlap. Donor-recipient repertoire similarity was low at 1-2 months, rising over year one.

Profiled with immunoSEQ multiplex PCR; TCRdb holds only in-frame clones, not every one. The sample consists of 45,000 to 65,000 clones, 90% to 95% of them appearing once. The CDR3 runs 18 residues. V was pared by 4 bases and J by 0 bases, with 11 bases of the junction left unmatched. Germline V gene data show CDR1 as MRHNA and CDR2 as SNTAGT. This clonotype was sampled from a woman aged 25-40 years in good health and a related stem cell transplant donor. Sequenced sample: PBMCs. The chain couples TRBV6-4 to TRBJ1-3; 8 positions match TRBD1. CDR3 residues: CASSATPDRAYSGNTIYF. The CDR3 DNA reads as TGTGCCAGCAGTGCCACCCCGGACAGGGCTTACTCTGGAAACACCATATATTTT.